The 14 T cell receptor beta chains below were found in one sample sequenced in a study of T-cell memory formation after mild COVID-19. TCRdb redid the calling of the 5' RACE reads with MiXCR, one entry per CDR3 protein. This table holds 200,000 or so distinct CDR3 sequences, 16% found once. Specimen: PBMCs or a T cell subset sorted from them (not recorded which). The receptor set was obtained from an adult woman who had mild COVID-19 (a few samples of this study predate the infection). Cell type and time point are not known.

This clonotype came up many times. The chain employs TRBV7-2 and TRBJ2-4, with 8 positions matching TRBD1. The germline V gene has CDR1 SGHTA and CDR2 FQGNSA. The CDR3 loop spans 17 amino acids. Unmatched junction bases numbered 14, after V lost 5 bases and J lost 5 bases. In DNA, the CDR3 is TGTGCCAGCAGCCCCCAAACGGGCAGGGGGCGCCAAAACATTCAGTACTTC. Protein sequence: CASSPQTGRGRQNIQYF.

The rearrangement uses TRBV7-2 and TRBJ2-3; TRBD2 might be the D (7 bases). There are 16 residues in the CDR3. V lost 8 bases, J lost 2 bases, and 20 bases lay in between. Germline V CDR1 and CDR2: SGHTA, FQGNSA. CDR3 protein: CASRPGRGGPTDTQYF. DNA of the CDR3: TGTGCCAGCCGACCTGGTAGGGGGGGCCCCACAGATACGCAGTATTTT.

This clonotype has only a few counts. The chain combines TRBV11-2 with TRBJ2-1; 10 bases line up with TRBD2. CDR1 and CDR2 (germline): SGHAT, FQNNGV. CDR3 length: 15 residues. Trimming removed 3 bases from V and 7 bases from J; junction bases left unmatched: 6. CDR3 nucleotide sequence: TGTGCCAGCAGCTTCCCTCCTAGCGGGGGTAATGAGCAGTTCTTC. Translated: CASSFPPSGGNEQFF.

The chain carries TRBV12-3 or TRBV12-4 and TRBJ2-6; a weak D match, TRBD1 (5 bases). The CDR3 runs 16 residues. Trimming removed 6 bases from V and 4 bases from J, with 16 bases in between. CDR3 residues: CASSPERGFGANVLTF. The CDR3, as DNA: TGTGCCAGCAGCCCTGAAAGGGGATTCGGGGCCAACGTCCTGACTTTC.

The chain is built from TRBV5-1 and TRBJ2-7, with 9 bases lining up with TRBD2. CDR1 SGHRS and CDR2 YFSETQ come from the germline V gene. V dropped 0 bases and J dropped 1; count of bases not matched to a gene: 2. The CDR3 has 15 amino acids. DNA for the CDR3: TGCGCCAGCAGCTTGGATGCGGGAGGGTCCTACGAGCAGTACTTC. Its translation: CASSLDAGGSYEQYF.

This clonotype has a handful of counts. The chain uses TRBV5-6 and TRBJ2-2; D is unclear. Germline CDR1 reads SGHDT; CDR2 reads YYEEEE. Trimming cost V 2 bases and J 4 bases, with 9 bases left between them. This CDR3 comprises 14 residues. CDR3 bases: TGTGCCAGCAGCTTCGAGTTCGGCACCGGGGAGCTGTTTTTT. This codes for CASSFEFGTGELFF. Complete variable domain (other parts from reference TRBV5-6 and TRBJ2-2): DAGVTQSPTHLIKTRGQQVTLRCSPKSGHDTVSWYQQALGQGPQFIFQYYEEEERQRGNFPDRFSGHQFPNYSSELNVNALLLGDSALYLCASSFEFGTGELFFGEGSRLTVL.

V gene TRBV20-1 combines with J gene TRBJ2-5; D is possibly TRBD2 (6 bases). Between the trimmed V and J ends, which lost 6 bases and 1 base, there was a span of 21 bases. The CDR3 spans 16 residues. Germline V gene data show CDR1 as DFQATT and CDR2 as SNEGSKA (reference sequence). CDR3 sequence reads: CSAPGLLAGFQETQYF. The DNA of the CDR3 is TGCAGTGCCCCGGGTTTACTAGCAGGATTCCAAGAGACCCAGTACTTC.

The V and J genes are TRBV12-3 or TRBV12-4 and TRBJ1-5; D might be TRBD1 (6 bases). The length of the CDR3 is 15 residues. V gave up 4 bases and J gave up 2 bases, with 12 bases separating them. The CDR3, as DNA: TGTGCCAGCAGTTCTCAGGGGTTGGGCAATCAGCCCCAGCATTTT. This sequence encodes CASSSQGLGNQPQHF.

This clonotype has only a few counts. The V call is TRBV7-9, the J call TRBJ2-5; D is undetermined. Germline CDR1 SEHNR, CDR2 FQNEAQ (reference sequence). Trimming took off 5 bases at V and 4 bases at J, with 8 bases between the two ends. This CDR3 comprises 12 residues. The CDR3: CASSPSVETQYF. As DNA, the CDR3 is TGTGCCAGCAGCCCCAGTGTAGAGACCCAGTACTTC.

This chain joins TRBV7-9 and TRBJ2-5; TRBD2 matches at 7 bases. CDR1 and CDR2 (germline): SEHNR, FQNEAQ (reference sequence). V lost 2 bases to trimming and J lost 4 bases; unmatched junction nucleotides: 7. The CDR3 spans 15 residues. The CDR3 bases are TGTGCCAGCAGCTTAAGCGGGGCGACCGGAGAGACCCAGTACTTC. This translates into CASSLSGATGETQYF.

This clonotype was counted between two and nine times. The V gene is TRBV5-1, the J gene TRBJ1-6; 10 bases align to TRBD1. The CDR3 loop spans 18 amino acids. The V gene end was trimmed by 4 bases and the J gene end by 8 bases; junction bases not matched to a gene: 15. The germline gives CDR1 SGHRS, CDR2 YFSETQ. The CDR3 nucleotides read TGCGCCAGCAGCCGGGTCCCCAGACAGGGGGCGCCGGATTCACCCCTCCACTTT. Translated: CASSRVPRQGAPDSPLHF. The whole variable domain, filled in from reference TRBV5-1 and TRBJ1-6, reads KAGVTQTPRYLIKTRGQQVTLSCSPISGHRSVSWYQQTPGQGLQFLFEYFSETQRNKGNFPGRFSGRQFSNSRSEMNVSTLELGDSALYLCASSRVPRQGAPDSPLHFGNGTRLTVT.

The V and J genes are TRBV12-3 or TRBV12-4 and TRBJ1-2; a weak D match, TRBD1 (5 bases). With 0 bases removed from V and 8 bases from J, the gap between germline ends came to 16 bases. The CDR3 covers 15 residues. As DNA, the CDR3 is TGTGCCAGCAGTTTAGCCCTGGGAATGGGGCACGGCTACACCTTC. This encodes CASSLALGMGHGYTF.

This clonotype was found a few times. The rearrangement uses TRBV3-1 and TRBJ2-5, with D perhaps matching TRBD2 (6 bases). Germline V lookup: CDR1 LGHDT, CDR2 YNNKEL (reference sequence). The CDR3 extends over 14 amino acids. V was trimmed by 3 bases and J by 4 bases, leaving 12 bases between them. CDR3 DNA sequence: TGTGCCAGCAGCCACAACCCCGGGGGAGAGACCCAGTACTTC. As protein: CASSHNPGGETQYF.

The chain links TRBV12-5 to TRBJ2-5; TRBD2 aligns across 7 bases. The length of the CDR3 is 12 residues. Trimming at V came to 5 bases and at J to 3 bases, leaving 0 bases not matched to a gene. Germline V gene lookup returns CDR1 LGHNT and CDR2 FRNRAP. CDR3 region: CASGGTKETQYF. The CDR3 DNA sequence: TGTGCTAGTGGTGGGACTAAAGAGACCCAGTACTTC.